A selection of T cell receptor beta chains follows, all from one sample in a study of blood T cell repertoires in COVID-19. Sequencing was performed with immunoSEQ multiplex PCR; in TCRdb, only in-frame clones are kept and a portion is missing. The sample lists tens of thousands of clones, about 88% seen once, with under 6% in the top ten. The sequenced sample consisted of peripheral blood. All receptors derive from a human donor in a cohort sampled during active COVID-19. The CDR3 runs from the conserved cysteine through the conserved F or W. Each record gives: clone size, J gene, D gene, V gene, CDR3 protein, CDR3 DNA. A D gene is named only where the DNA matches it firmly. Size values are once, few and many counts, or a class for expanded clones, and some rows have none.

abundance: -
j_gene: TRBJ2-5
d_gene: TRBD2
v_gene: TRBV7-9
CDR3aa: CASSLSAGVVETQYF
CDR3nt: TGTGCCAGCAGCCTCTCAGCGGGAGTAGTCGAGACCCAGTACTTC

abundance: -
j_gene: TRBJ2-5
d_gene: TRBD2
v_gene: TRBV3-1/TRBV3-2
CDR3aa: CASTPDREGETQYF
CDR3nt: TGTGCCAGCACCCCGGACCGGGAGGGGGAGACCCAGTACTTC

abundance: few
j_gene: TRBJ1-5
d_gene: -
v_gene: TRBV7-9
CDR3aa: CASSNQVQGAFNDQHF
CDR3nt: TGTGCCAGCAGCAACCAGGTACAGGGAGCTTTCAACGACCAGCATTTT

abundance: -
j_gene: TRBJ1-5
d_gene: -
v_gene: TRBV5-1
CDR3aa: CASSLDGYSNQPQHF
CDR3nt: TGCGCCAGCAGCCTGGACGGGTATAGCAATCAGCCCCAGCATTTT

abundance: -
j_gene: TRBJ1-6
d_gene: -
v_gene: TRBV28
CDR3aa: CASAARDLGSYNSPLHF
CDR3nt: TGTGCCAGTGCAGCCCGGGACTTGGGCTCCTATAATTCACCCCTCCACTTT

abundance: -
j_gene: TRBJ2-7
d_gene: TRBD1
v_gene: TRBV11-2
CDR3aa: CASSLGTGGYEQYF
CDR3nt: TGTGCCAGCAGCTTGGGGACAGGGGGGTACGAGCAGTACTTC

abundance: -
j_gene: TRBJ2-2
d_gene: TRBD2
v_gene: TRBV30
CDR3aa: CAWSHGLAGALTGELFF
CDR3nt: TGTGCCTGGAGTCACGGACTAGCGGGGGCCCTGACCGGGGAGCTGTTTTTT

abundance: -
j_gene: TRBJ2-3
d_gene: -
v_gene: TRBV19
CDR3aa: CASSMAGSDTQYF
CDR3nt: TGTGCCAGTAGTATGGCAGGGTCGGATACGCAGTATTTT

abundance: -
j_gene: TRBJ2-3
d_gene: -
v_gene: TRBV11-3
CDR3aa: CASSPGSSDTQYF
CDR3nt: TGTGCCAGCAGCCCCGGGAGTAGCGATACGCAGTATTTT

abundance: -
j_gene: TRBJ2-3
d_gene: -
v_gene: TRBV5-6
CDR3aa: CASSLGPRDTQYF
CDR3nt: TGTGCCAGCAGCTTGGGCCCGAGGGATACGCAGTATTTT

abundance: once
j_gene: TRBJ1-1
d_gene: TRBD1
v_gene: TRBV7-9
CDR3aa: CASSWTGRDTEAFF
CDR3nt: TGTGCCAGCAGCTGGACAGGGAGGGACACTGAAGCTTTCTTT

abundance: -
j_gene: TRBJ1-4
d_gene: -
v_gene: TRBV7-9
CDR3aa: CASSHNRGDEKLFF
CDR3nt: TGTGCCAGCAGCCACAACCGGGGAGATGAAAAACTGTTTTTT

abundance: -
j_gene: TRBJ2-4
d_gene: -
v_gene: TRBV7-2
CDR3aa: CASSASTGYGAKNIQYF
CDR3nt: TGTGCCAGCAGCGCCTCAACAGGGTATGGAGCCAAAAACATTCAGTACTTC

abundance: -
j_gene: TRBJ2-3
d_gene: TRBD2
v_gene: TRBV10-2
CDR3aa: CASSESMRTRPPYF
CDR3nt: TGCGCCAGCAGTGAGTCTATGAGGACTAGACCCCCGTATTTT

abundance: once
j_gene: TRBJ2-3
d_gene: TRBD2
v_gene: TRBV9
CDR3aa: CASSMTSGGWSGDTQYF
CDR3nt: TGTGCCAGCAGCATGACTAGCGGGGGGTGGTCAGGAGATACGCAGTATTTT

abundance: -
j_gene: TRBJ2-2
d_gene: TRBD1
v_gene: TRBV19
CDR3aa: CASSPRTGVPTGELFF
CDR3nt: TGTGCCAGTAGTCCTCGGACAGGGGTACCCACCGGGGAGCTGTTTTTT

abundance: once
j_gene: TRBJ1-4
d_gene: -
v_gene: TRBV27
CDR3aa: CASSLSPRPTNEKLFF
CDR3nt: TGTGCCAGCAGTTTATCACCCAGGCCAACTAATGAAAAACTGTTTTTT

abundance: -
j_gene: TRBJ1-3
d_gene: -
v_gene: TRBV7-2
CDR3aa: CASSLGGITYSGNTIYF
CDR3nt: TGTGCCAGCAGCTTAGGAGGGATCACTTACTCTGGAAACACCATATATTTT

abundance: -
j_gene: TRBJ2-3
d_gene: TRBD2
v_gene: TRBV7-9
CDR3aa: CASSREGISDTQYF
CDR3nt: TGTGCCAGCAGCCGGGAGGGAATCTCAGATACGCAGTATTTT

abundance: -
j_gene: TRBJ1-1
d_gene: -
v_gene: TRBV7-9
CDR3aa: CASSAGRMNTEAFF
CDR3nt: TGTGCCAGCAGCGCGGGACGCATGAACACTGAAGCTTTCTTT

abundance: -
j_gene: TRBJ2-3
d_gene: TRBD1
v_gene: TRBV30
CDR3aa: CAWSPGGTDTQYF
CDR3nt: TGTGCCTGGAGTCCAGGGGGTACAGATACGCAGTATTTT

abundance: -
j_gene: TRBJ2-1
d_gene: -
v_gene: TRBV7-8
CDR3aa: CASSLVETGGHSGHEQFF
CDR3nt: TGTGCCAGCAGCTTAGTTGAAACGGGGGGCCATAGCGGGCATGAGCAGTTCTTC

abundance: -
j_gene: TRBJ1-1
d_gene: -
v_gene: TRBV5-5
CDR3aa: CASSFRQPNTEAFF
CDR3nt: TGTGCCAGCAGCTTCCGACAGCCGAACACTGAAGCTTTCTTT

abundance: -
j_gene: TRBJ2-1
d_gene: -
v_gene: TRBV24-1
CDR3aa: CATRGGAAYNEQFF
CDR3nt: TGTGCCACCAGGGGCGGGGCCGCCTACAATGAGCAGTTCTTC

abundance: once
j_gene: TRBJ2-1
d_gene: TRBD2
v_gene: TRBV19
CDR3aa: CASRTSGSLYEQFF
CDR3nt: TGTGCCAGTCGTACTAGCGGGAGTTTGTATGAGCAGTTCTTC

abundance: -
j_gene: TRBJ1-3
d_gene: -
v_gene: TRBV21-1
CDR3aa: CASSKWAQGPGNTIYF
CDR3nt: TGTGCCAGCAGCAAATGGGCACAGGGGCCTGGAAACACCATATATTTT

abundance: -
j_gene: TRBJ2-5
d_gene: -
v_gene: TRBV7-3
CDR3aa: CASSLPGETQYF
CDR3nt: TGTGCCAGCAGCTTACCGGGGGAGACCCAGTACTTC

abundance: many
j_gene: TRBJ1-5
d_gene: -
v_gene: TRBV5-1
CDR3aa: CASSYDPGNQPQHF
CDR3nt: TGCGCCAGCAGCTACGACCCCGGGAATCAGCCCCAGCATTTT

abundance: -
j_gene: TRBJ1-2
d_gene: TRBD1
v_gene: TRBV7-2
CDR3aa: CASSLGGQGWSYGYTF
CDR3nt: TGTGCCAGCAGCTTAGGGGGACAGGGATGGAGCTATGGCTACACCTTC

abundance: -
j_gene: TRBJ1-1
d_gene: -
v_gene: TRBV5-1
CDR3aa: CASSSRDMNTEAFF
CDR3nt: TGCGCCAGCAGCTCCCGGGACATGAACACTGAAGCTTTCTTT

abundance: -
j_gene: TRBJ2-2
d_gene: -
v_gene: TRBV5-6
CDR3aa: CASSLPGEGAGELFF
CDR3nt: TGTGCCAGCAGCTTGCCTGGGGAGGGGGCCGGGGAGCTGTTTTTT

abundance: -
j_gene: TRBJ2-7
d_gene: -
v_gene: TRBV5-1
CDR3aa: CASSAGEIAYEQYF
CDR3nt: TGCGCCAGCAGCGCTGGAGAGATAGCTTACGAGCAGTACTTC

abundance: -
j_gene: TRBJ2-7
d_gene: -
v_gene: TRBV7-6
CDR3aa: CASSLVGTGDYEQYF
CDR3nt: TGTGCCAGCAGCTTAGTTGGGACGGGGGACTACGAGCAGTACTTC

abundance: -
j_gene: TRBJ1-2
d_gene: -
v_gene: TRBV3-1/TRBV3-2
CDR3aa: CASSPLDRDGYGYTF
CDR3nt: TGTGCCAGCAGCCCCTTGGACAGAGACGGGTATGGCTACACCTTC

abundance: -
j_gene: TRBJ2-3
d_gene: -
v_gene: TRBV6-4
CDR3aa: CASSPTFRTDTQYF
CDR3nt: TGTGCCAGCAGTCCGACTTTTCGCACAGATACGCAGTATTTT

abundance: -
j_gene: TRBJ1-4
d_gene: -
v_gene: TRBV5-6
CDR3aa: CASTARRQGVEKLFF
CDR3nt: TGTGCCAGCACCGCCCGCCGTCAGGGTGTTGAAAAACTGTTTTTT

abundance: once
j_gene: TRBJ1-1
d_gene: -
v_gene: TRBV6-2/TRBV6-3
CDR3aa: CASSQHREWGTEAFF
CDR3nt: TGTGCCAGCAGTCAACACAGGGAGTGGGGCACTGAAGCTTTCTTT

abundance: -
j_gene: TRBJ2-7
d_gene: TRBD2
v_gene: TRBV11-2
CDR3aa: CASSFGTRSEQYF
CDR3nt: TGTGCCAGCAGCTTCGGGACTAGAAGCGAGCAGTACTTC

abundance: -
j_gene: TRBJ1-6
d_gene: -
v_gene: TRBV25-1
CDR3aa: CASSGNGGLNSPLHF
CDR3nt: TGTGCCAGCAGTGGGAACGGGGGGCTGAATTCACCCCTCCACTTT

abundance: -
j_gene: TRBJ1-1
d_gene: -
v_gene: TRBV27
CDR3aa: CASTRGFLSTEAFF
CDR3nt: TGTGCCAGCACCCGCGGATTCTTGAGCACTGAAGCTTTCTTT

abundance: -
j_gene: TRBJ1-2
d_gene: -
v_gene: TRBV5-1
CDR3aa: CASSFEARGTGGYTF
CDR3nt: TGCGCCAGCAGCTTTGAAGCGCGAGGGACTGGGGGCTACACCTTC

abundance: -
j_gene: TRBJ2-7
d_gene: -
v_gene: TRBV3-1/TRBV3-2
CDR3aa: CASSPGITYEQYF
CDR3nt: TGTGCCAGCAGCCCGGGAATTACCTACGAGCAGTACTTC

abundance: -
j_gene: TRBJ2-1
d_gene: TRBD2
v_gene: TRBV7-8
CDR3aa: CASSLTGTSGRNEQFF
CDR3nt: TGTGCCAGCAGCCTAACCGGGACTAGCGGGAGGAATGAGCAGTTCTTC

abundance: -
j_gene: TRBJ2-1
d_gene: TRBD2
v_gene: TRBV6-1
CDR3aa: CASSAPGSGRLRHNEQFF
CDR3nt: TGTGCCAGCAGTGCCCCAGGGAGCGGGAGGTTGAGGCACAATGAGCAGTTCTTC

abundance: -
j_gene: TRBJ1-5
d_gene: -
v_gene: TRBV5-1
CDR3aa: CASSAGTAPNQPQHF
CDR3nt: TGCGCCAGCAGCGCCGGGACTGCCCCTAATCAGCCCCAGCATTTT

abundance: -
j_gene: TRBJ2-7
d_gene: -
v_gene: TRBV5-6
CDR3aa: CASSFTGVGSYEQYF
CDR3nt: TGTGCCAGCAGCTTCACGGGGGTGGGATCCTACGAGCAGTACTTC

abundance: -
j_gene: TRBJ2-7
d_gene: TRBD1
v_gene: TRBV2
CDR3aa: CASSDSQGTQRLATDEQYF
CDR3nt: TGTGCCAGCAGTGATTCACAGGGGACCCAGAGATTGGCAACCGACGAGCAGTACTTC

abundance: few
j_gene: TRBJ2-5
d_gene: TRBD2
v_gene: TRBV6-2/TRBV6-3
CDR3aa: CASSRPEAGGGETQYF
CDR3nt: TGTGCCAGCAGCCGCCCAGAGGCGGGAGGAGGAGAGACCCAGTACTTC

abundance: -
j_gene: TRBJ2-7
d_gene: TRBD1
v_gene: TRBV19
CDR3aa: CASSAQSDRAAYEQYF
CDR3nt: TGTGCCAGTAGTGCCCAATCAGACAGGGCCGCCTACGAGCAGTACTTC

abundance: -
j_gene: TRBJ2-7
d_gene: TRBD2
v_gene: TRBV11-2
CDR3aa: CASSLERGSAYEQYF
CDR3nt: TGTGCCAGCAGCCTCGAGCGGGGCTCAGCCTACGAGCAGTACTTC

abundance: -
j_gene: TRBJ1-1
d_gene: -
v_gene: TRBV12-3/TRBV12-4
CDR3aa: CASTRGITEAFF
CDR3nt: TGTGCCAGCACCCGAGGGATCACTGAAGCTTTCTTT

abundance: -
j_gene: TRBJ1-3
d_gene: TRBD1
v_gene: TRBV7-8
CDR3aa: CASSLVQGGGNTIYF
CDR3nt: TGTGCCAGCAGCTTAGTGCAGGGGGGTGGAAACACCATATATTTT

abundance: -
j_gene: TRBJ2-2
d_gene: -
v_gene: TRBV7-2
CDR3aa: CASSLRYTGELFF
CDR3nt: TGTGCCAGCAGCCTCAGATACACCGGGGAGCTGTTTTTT

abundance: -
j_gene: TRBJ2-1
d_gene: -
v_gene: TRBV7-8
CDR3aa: CASSFTRMDEQFF
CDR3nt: TGTGCCAGCAGCTTTACTAGGATGGATGAGCAGTTCTTC

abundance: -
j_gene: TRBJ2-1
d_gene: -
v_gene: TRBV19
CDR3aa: CASSMNPEHEQFF
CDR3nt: TGTGCCAGTAGTATGAATCCAGAACATGAGCAGTTCTTC

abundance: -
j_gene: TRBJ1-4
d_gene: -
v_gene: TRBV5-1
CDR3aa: CASSLQQGGITNEKLFF
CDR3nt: TGCGCCAGCAGCTTGCAGCAGGGAGGGATAACTAATGAAAAACTGTTTTTT